Below, 30 T cell receptor beta chains from the same sample are listed, as sequenced in a study of control samples from healthy donors and cancer patients. Profiling relied on immunoSEQ multiplex PCR, and the TCRdb table lists in-frame clones only, not all of them. The sample shows about 71,000 clones, approximately 89% of them seen only once. Sequencing was done on a sample of PBMCs. The receptors come from a man between 60 and 70 years old with lung cancer.

The V call is TRBV4-1, the J call TRBJ2-1, with 7 nucleotides matching TRBD2. V lost 1 base, J lost 1 base, and 7 bases stayed unmatched. Germline V lookup: CDR1 MGHRA, CDR2 YSYEKL. The CDR3 consists of 17 residues. CDR3 in DNA: TGCGCCAGCAGCCAAGGAAGTGCCGGGGGGTCCTACAATGAGCAGTTCTTC. It encodes CASSQGSAGGSYNEQFF.

This clone appeared a single time. V and J are TRBV4-2 and TRBJ2-2, with unresolved D. This CDR3 has 14 residues. Trimming left V 3 bases short and J 5 bases short, with 10 bases between. Germline lookup yields CDR1 LGHNA and CDR2 YNFKEQ. The CDR3: CASSHQAETGELFF. CDR3 nucleotide sequence: TGTGCCAGCAGCCATCAGGCAGAGACCGGGGAGCTGTTTTTT.

The chain employs TRBV5-1 and TRBJ2-1; 8 nucleotides align to TRBD2. There are 12 residues in the CDR3. Germline lookup yields CDR1 SGHRS and CDR2 YFSETQ. V lost 4 bases to trimming and J lost 15 bases; unmatched junction nucleotides: 9. The CDR3: CASSPGGLNRFF. The CDR3 bases are TGCGCCAGCAGCCCGGGAGGGTTGAATAGGTTCTTC.

This chain's CDR3 is CASSWGTGSGANVLTF. The CDR3 DNA sequence: TGTGCCAGCAGTTGGGGGACAGGCTCTGGGGCCAACGTCCTGACTTTC. J is TRBJ2-6 and V is TRBV2; 8 bases map to TRBD1. J was trimmed by 0 bases and V by 5 bases; bases with no gene match: 3. The length of the CDR3 is 16 residues. Per germline, CDR1 SNHLY and CDR2 FYNNEI.

This chain uses TRBV30 with TRBJ1-2, with TRBD1 identical over 9 bases. Germline V lookup: CDR1 GTSNPN, CDR2 SVGIG (reference sequence). The CDR3 contains 15 residues. V was pared by 1 base and J by 2 bases, with 5 bases of the junction left unmatched. The CDR3 protein is CAWSAPDRGNYGYTF. In DNA, the CDR3 is TGTGCCTGGAGTGCCCCCGACAGGGGGAACTATGGCTACACCTTC.

The chain links TRBV6-6 to TRBJ1-2; TRBD1 matches at 7 bases. The V segment lost 2 bases and the J segment 8 bases; nucleotides outside the gene matches: 5. The CDR3 has 13 residues. The germline gives CDR1 MNHNY, CDR2 SVGAGI (reference sequence). CDR3 DNA sequence: TGTGCCAGCAGTTACGGACAGGATGGGGGCTACACCTTC. This gives the protein CASSYGQDGGYTF.

The rearrangement links TRBV7-3 to TRBJ1-1; no reliable D call. Germline CDR1 and CDR2: SGHTA and FQGTGA. V was clipped by 0 bases and J by 1 base, with 9 bases between them. The CDR3 runs to 15 residues. CDR3 sequence (DNA): TGTGCCAGCAGCTTAACCCCATTGGCGAACACTGAAGCTTTCTTT. This encodes CASSLTPLANTEAFF.

The chain links TRBV29-1 to TRBJ2-3, with 7 bases identical to TRBD1. J gave up 0 bases and V 4 bases, and 7 bases lay outside the gene matches. The CDR3 is 15 residues long. Germline V gives CDR1 SQVTM, CDR2 ANQGSEA. The DNA of the CDR3 is TGCAGCGTTGGACAGGGATATACTAGCACAGATACGCAGTATTTT. Its translation: CSVGQGYTSTDTQYF.

The V and J genes are TRBV12-5 and TRBJ1-5; possible D gene TRBD1, 5 bases. Trimming took 0 bases from V and 0 from J, leaving 18 bases between them. From germline, CDR1 is LGHNT and CDR2 FRNRAP. The CDR3 sequence is 19 residues long. Here the CDR3 DNA reads TGTGCTAGTGGTTTGGTACCGGACGGGGGGACTTATAGCAATCAGCCCCAGCATTTT. Translated: CASGLVPDGGTYSNQPQHF.

This chain connects TRBV9 to TRBJ1-6, with TRBD1 identical over 10 bases. There are 16 residues in the CDR3. Per the germline V gene, CDR1 is SGDLS and CDR2 is YYNGEE. The junction had 7 bases not matched to a gene; V was cut back by 3 bases and J by 7 bases. DNA for the CDR3: TGTGCCAGCAGCGGTTTCCCGGGACAGGGGAATTCACCCCTCCACTTT. This codes for CASSGFPGQGNSPLHF.

The rearrangement uses TRBV7-2 and TRBJ1-3; D is possibly TRBD1 (5 bases). The CDR3 spans 14 residues. Between the trimmed V and J ends, which lost 1 base and 4 bases, there was a span of 8 bases. Per germline, CDR1 SGHTA and CDR2 FQGNSA. CDR3 nucleotides: TGTGCCAGCAGCTTAGGGCAGGGAGGAAACACCATATATTTT. Protein: CASSLGQGGNTIYF.

The CDR3 region has the DNA TGTGCCAGCAGCCAAGAATGGGATTCACCCCTCCACTTT. Its protein product is CASSQEWDSPLHF. The V gene is TRBV3-1 (or the pseudogene TRBV3-2), the J gene TRBJ1-6; D is unresolved. The CDR3 is 13 amino acids. Germline V CDR1 and CDR2: LGHDT, YNNKEL (reference sequence). V dropped 0 bases and J dropped 8 bases, with 5 bases sitting between them.

This clone was seen just once. The chain's CDR3 is CASSLVKGNSYEQYF. The CDR3 bases are TGTGCCAGCAGCTTGGTAAAGGGTAATTCCTACGAGCAGTACTTC. The chain uses TRBV5-4 and TRBJ2-7; D unclear. From germline, CDR1 is SGHNT and CDR2 YYREEE (reference sequence). This CDR3 contains 15 residues. The germline V and J ends were trimmed by 0 bases and 1 base, with 11 bases remaining between them.

This clone occurred a few times. The V call is TRBV24-1, the J call TRBJ1-2; D call uncertain. The CDR3 has 17 residues. With 6 bases removed from V and 5 bases from J, the gap between germline ends came to 24 bases. The germline gives CDR1 KGHDR, CDR2 SFDVKD. As DNA, the CDR3 is TGTGCCACCAGTTCGAAAAAGCAAGGCAGATTTGGGTATGGCTACACCTTC. It specifies CATSSKKQGRFGYGYTF.

V gene TRBV30 combines with J gene TRBJ1-3; no clear D. V lost 2 bases and J 4 bases, leaving 15 bases between the germline ends. The CDR3 is 15 residues long. Germline-derived CDR1 and CDR2 are GTSNPN and SVGIG (reference sequence). In nucleotides, the CDR3 is TGTGCCTGGAGTCTTGACTTGAATTTCGGAAACACCATATATTTT. Protein sequence: CAWSLDLNFGNTIYF.

This sequence joins TRBV29-1 and TRBJ2-1; D may be TRBD1 or TRBD2 (5 bases each). Germline V gives CDR1 SQVTM, CDR2 ANQGSEA. CDR3 length: 15 residues. Trimming removed 1 base at V and 5 bases at J, with 15 bases between. CDR3: CSVEGPRDLNNEQFF. CDR3 in DNA: TGCAGCGTTGAAGGCCCTCGGGACCTTAACAATGAGCAGTTCTTC.

CDR3 sequence: CASSPSWQMNTEAFF. The CDR3 DNA follows: TGTGCCAGCAGCCCTTCTTGGCAGATGAACACTGAAGCTTTCTTT. This chain joins TRBV11-1 and TRBJ1-1; no clear D gene. In germline, CDR1 is SGHAT, CDR2 FQDESV (reference sequence). The CDR3 extends over 15 amino acids. The V end lost 5 bases, the J end lost 0 bases, and 13 bases lay between the germline ends.

This rearrangement joins TRBV18 to TRBJ1-2; 9 bases map to TRBD1. The germline CDR1 and CDR2 sequences are KGHSH and LQKENI. Losses at the gene ends were 3 bases for V and 7 bases for J; bases not matched to a gene: 9. The CDR3 runs 15 residues. CDR3 in DNA: TGTGCCAGCTCACCGAGGGGACAGGGCGACGGTGGCTACACCTTC. Translation: CASSPRGQGDGGYTF.

This CDR3 reads CASRDSYSPLHF. The CDR3 nucleotides are TGTGCCAGCAGGGACAGTTATTCACCCCTCCACTTT. This sequence joins TRBV12-3 or TRBV12-4 and TRBJ1-6, with D possibly being TRBD1 (6 bases). This CDR3 contains 12 residues. The V gene lost 6 bases and the J gene lost 8 bases, with 8 bases spanning the gap.

This chain connects TRBV7-3 to TRBJ2-6, with D maybe TRBD1 (5 bases). There are 18 residues in the CDR3. Deletions cut 1 base from V and 0 bases from J, with 13 bases between. Germline assignment: CDR1 SGHTA and CDR2 FQGTGA. CDR3 nucleotides: TGTGCCAGCAGCTTAAAGGACACACGGAGCTCTGGGGCCAACGTCCTGACTTTC. Translation gives CASSLKDTRSSGANVLTF.

This chain links TRBV6-5 with TRBJ2-1, with 12 bases fitting TRBD2. Germline CDR1 reads MNHEY; CDR2 reads SVGAGI. With 1 base clipped from V and 6 bases from J, the junction kept 4 bases outside the gene matches. The CDR3 length is 16 residues. This chain's CDR3 is CASSYFLAGGLNEQFF. CDR3 sequence (DNA): TGTGCCAGCAGTTACTTTCTAGCGGGGGGGCTCAATGAGCAGTTCTTC.

The rearrangement uses TRBV12-5 and TRBJ2-3, with TRBD1 identical over 7 bases. This CDR3 is 15 amino acids long. V lost 4 bases, J lost 6 bases, and 10 bases stayed unmatched. Germline V gene sequence: CDR1 LGHNT, CDR2 FRNRAP. CDR3 bases: TGTGCTAGTGGTTCGGGACAGACGCCTGCTGATACGCAGTATTTT. Translating gives CASGSGQTPADTQYF.

The chain links TRBV6-5 to TRBJ1-3, with TRBD1 identical over 7 bases. Germline V gives CDR1 MNHEY, CDR2 SVGAGI. V trimming: 5 bases; J trimming: 0 bases; junction bases outside the gene matches: 4. This CDR3 spans 15 amino acids. Here the CDR3 reads CASSPQGSSGNTIYF. CDR3 nucleotides: TGTGCCAGCAGTCCACAGGGGAGCTCTGGAAACACCATATATTTT.

This sequence joins TRBV5-4 and TRBJ2-7; 7 nucleotides line up with TRBD1. CDR1 and CDR2 (germline): SGHNT, YYREEE (reference sequence). This CDR3 comprises 16 residues. After removal of 0 bases from V and 0 bases from J, the junction contained 6 bases not matched to a gene. The CDR3 reads CASSLGDSKSSYEQYF. CDR3 DNA: TGTGCCAGCAGCTTGGGGGACAGCAAGAGCTCCTACGAGCAGTACTTC.

The chain employs TRBV6-5 and TRBJ2-1, with D tentatively TRBD2 (5 bases). Trimming took 2 bases from V and 2 from J, leaving 7 bases between them. The CDR3 extends over 14 amino acids. CDR1 MNHEY and CDR2 SVGAGI come from the germline V gene. The CDR3 reads CASSYGGPYNEQFF. DNA for the CDR3: TGTGCCAGCAGTTACGGCGGGCCCTACAATGAGCAGTTCTTC.

There are a few counts of this clone. This rearrangement joins TRBV4-1 to TRBJ2-7; D is uncertain. V lost 0 bases and J lost 0, with 9 bases in between. The CDR3 spans 15 residues. CDR1 and CDR2 (germline): MGHRA, YSYEKL. The CDR3 spells CASSQERTFSYEQYF. CDR3 nucleotide sequence: TGCGCCAGCAGCCAAGAGAGAACCTTCTCCTACGAGCAGTACTTC.

V gene TRBV12-3 or TRBV12-4 combines with J gene TRBJ1-1, with D possibly TRBD1 on 6 matching bases. V gave up 5 bases and J gave up 3 bases, with 10 bases separating them. The CDR3 length is 13 residues. Written as DNA, the CDR3 is TGTGCCAGCAGTCGACAGGTCTACACTGAAGCTTTCTTT. Translating gives CASSRQVYTEAFF.

The V gene is TRBV5-8, the J gene TRBJ1-5; D uncertain. V was clipped by 4 bases and J by 0 bases, with 11 bases between them. CDR1 SGHTS and CDR2 YDEGEE come from the germline V gene. This CDR3 spans 15 amino acids. CDR3 nucleotides: TGTGCCAGCAGCGCCGGGGTCAATAGCAATCAGCCCCAGCATTTT. Amino acids: CASSAGVNSNQPQHF.

This chain uses TRBV29-1 with TRBJ2-2; 9 bases match TRBD1. There are 15 residues in the CDR3. Germline lookup yields CDR1 SQVTM and CDR2 ANQGSEA. Trimming took 5 bases from V and 6 from J; bases not matched to a gene: 10. The CDR3 protein is CSVRGQGRFSGELFF. The DNA for the CDR3 is TGCAGCGTTCGGGGACAGGGCCGGTTTTCCGGGGAGCTGTTTTTT.

The chain uses TRBV6-5 and TRBJ2-1; D may match TRBD1 or TRBD2 (5 bases each). CDR1 and CDR2 (germline): MNHEY, SVGAGI. V shed 4 bases and J shed 5 bases, with 18 bases lying between them. The CDR3 length is 16 residues. The CDR3 protein is CASSSSGPLPNNEQFF. The CDR3 DNA reads as TGTGCCAGCAGTTCCTCGGGGCCCTTGCCCAACAATGAGCAGTTCTTC.